The T cell receptor (beta chain) described here comes from a study of response to subunit inactivated influenza vaccine. This CDR3 is built from 17 residues. Germline trimming cut 3 bases from V and 0 bases from J; bases unmatched to any gene: 6. In germline, CDR1 is LGHDT, CDR2 YNNKEL (reference sequence). TCRdb fed the RT-PCR reads into MiXCR, producing one record per CDR3 protein. Among 500,000 to 600,000 distinct CDR3 sequences listed, roughly 8.2% were seen once. The J gene is TRBJ2-1, the V gene TRBV3-1, with 9 bases fitting TRBD2. The sequencing used PBMCs from blood, collected around 25 months after vaccination. The clonotype comes from a man aged 45-69 years who received an inactivated influenza vaccine. CDR3 DNA: TGTGCCAGCAGCCAGGCGCTAGCGGGACTCTCCTACAATGAGCAGTTCTTC. It translates to CASSQALAGLSYNEQFF.